This T cell receptor beta chain stems from a study of blood T cell repertoires in COVID-19. Per the original methods: Scientists estimated how many nucleated cells there were by amplifying reference gene primers. TCRdb keeps only in-frame clones here, not all; method: immunoSEQ multiplex PCR. V, J and clone size derive from that table, while D and trimming were established from the DNA sequence. The table lists 100,000 to 110,000 clones, just under 80% of them singletons. CDR3 length: 16 amino acids. Trimming cost V 2 bases and J 10 bases, with 18 bases left between them. Germline values: CDR1 WSHSY, CDR2 SAAADI.

This clonotype was sampled from a woman in her 70s with acute or convalescent COVID-19. The sequencing input was peripheral blood. The chain couples TRBV10-2 to TRBJ1-6; D might be TRBD1 (5 bases). The CDR3 loop is CASSEVGRGKDSPLHF. CDR3 nucleotides: TGCGCCAGCAGTGAGGTGGGACGCGGGAAAGACTCACCCCTCCACTTT.